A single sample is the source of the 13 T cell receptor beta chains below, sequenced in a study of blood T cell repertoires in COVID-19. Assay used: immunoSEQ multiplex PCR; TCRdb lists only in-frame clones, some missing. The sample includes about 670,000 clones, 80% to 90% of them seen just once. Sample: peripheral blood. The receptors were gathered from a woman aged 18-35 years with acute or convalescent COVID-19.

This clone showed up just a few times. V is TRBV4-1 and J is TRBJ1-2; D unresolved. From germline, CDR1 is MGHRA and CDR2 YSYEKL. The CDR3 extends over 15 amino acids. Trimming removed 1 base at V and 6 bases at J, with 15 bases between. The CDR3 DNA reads TGCGCCAGCAGCCAAGTAGTGTCAACCGATGATGGCTACACCTTC. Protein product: CASSQVVSTDDGYTF.

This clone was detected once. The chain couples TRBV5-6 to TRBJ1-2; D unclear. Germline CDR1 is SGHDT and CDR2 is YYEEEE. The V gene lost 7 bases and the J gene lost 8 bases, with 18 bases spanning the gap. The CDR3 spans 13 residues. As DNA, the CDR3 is TGTGCCAGCTCGGACTCCTTTTTAAGAGGCTACACCTTC. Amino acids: CASSDSFLRGYTF.

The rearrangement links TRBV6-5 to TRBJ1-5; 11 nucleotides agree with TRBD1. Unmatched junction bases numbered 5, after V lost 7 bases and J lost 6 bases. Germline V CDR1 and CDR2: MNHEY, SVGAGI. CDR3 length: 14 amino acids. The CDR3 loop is CASTGQGAIQPQHF. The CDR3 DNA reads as TGTGCCAGCACAGGACAGGGGGCAATTCAGCCCCAGCATTTT.

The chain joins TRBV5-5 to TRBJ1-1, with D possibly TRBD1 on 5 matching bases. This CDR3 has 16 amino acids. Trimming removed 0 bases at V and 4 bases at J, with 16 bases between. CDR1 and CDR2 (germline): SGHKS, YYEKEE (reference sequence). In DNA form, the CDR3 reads TGTGCCAGCAGCTTGGGCAGGGAATTTCCCTTCACTGAAGCTTTCTTT. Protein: CASSLGREFPFTEAFF.

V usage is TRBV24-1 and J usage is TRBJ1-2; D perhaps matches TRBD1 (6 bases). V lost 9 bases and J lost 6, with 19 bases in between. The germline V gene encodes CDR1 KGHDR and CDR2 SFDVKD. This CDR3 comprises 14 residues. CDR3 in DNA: TGTGCCACCGCAGGGGCCGCGGTACGGAATGGCTACACCTTC. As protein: CATAGAAVRNGYTF.

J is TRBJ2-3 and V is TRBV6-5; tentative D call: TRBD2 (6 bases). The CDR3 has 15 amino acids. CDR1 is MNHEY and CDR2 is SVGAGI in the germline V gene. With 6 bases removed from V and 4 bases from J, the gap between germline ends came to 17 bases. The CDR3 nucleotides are TGTGCCAGCAGCCGGGACTCACTATCCCCAGATACGCAGTATTTT. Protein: CASSRDSLSPDTQYF.

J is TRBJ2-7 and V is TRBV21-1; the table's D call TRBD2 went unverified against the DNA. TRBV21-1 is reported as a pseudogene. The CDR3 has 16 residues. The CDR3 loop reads CASSIQLGTGVYEQYF. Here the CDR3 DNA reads TGTGCCAGCAGCATCCAGCTTGGGACGGGGGTATACGAGCAGTACTTC.

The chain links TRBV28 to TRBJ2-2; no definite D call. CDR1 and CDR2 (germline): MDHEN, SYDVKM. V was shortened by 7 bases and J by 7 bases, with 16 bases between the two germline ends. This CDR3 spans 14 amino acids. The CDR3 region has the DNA TGTGCCAGCAAGGTGTCAGGCATGCGCGGGGAGCTGTTTTTT. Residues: CASKVSGMRGELFF.

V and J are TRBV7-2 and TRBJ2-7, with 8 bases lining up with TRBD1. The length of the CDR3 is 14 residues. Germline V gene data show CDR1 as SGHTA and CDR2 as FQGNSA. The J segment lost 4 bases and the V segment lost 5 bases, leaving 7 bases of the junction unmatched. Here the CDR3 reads CASSNRQGRYEQYF. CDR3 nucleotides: TGTGCCAGCAGCAACCGACAGGGGAGGTACGAGCAGTACTTC.

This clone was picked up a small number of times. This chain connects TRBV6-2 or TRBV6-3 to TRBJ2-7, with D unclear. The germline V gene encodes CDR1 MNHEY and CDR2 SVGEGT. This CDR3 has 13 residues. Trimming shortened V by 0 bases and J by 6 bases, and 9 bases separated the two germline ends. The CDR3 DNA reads TGTGCCAGCAGTTACTCGAGAATTGCCGAGCAGTACTTC. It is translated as CASSYSRIAEQYF.

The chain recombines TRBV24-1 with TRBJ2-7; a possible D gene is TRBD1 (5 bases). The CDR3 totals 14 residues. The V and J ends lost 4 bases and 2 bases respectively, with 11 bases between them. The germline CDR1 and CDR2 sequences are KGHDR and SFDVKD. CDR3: CATSEGALPYEQYF. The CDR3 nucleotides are TGTGCCACCAGTGAAGGGGCCTTACCCTACGAGCAGTACTTC.

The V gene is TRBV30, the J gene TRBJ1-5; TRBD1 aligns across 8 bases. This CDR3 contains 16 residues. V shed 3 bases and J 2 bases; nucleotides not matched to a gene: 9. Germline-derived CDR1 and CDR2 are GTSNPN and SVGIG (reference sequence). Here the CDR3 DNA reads TGTGCCTGGAGCGACAGGGGAGGAACTGGCAATCAGCCCCAGCATTTT. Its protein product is CAWSDRGGTGNQPQHF.

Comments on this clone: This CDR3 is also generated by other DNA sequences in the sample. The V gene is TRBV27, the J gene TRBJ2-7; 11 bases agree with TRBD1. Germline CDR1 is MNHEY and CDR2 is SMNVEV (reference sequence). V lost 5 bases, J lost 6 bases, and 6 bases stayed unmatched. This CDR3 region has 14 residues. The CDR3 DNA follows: TGTGCCAGCAGTCTCGGACAGGGGGCGGGCGAGCAGTACTTC. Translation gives CASSLGQGAGEQYF.